These 17 T cell receptor beta chains were sequenced from one sample in a study of blood T cell repertoires in COVID-19. TCRdb's table, derived via immunoSEQ multiplex PCR, lists solely in-frame clones and lacks some. Of 20,000 to 25,000 clones in the sample, about 90% were seen once. The source material was peripheral blood. Receptors originate from a human donor with active COVID-19. The donor label of this sample is uncertain.

This chain joins TRBV18 and TRBJ2-1; D is perhaps TRBD1 (5 bases). CDR1 KGHSH and CDR2 LQKENI come from the germline V gene. The CDR3 runs 16 residues. Trimming removed 8 bases from V and 5 bases from J, with 22 bases in between. The CDR3 sequence is CASPPPISDRNNEQFF. In nucleotides, the CDR3 is TGTGCCAGCCCCCCTCCTATATCCGACAGAAACAATGAGCAGTTCTTC.

V and J are TRBV19 and TRBJ2-3; TRBD1 aligns across 8 bases. The V and J ends lost 4 bases and 4 bases, in that order; junction bases with no gene match: 10. This CDR3 is built from 16 residues. Germline values: CDR1 LNHDA, CDR2 SQIVND (reference sequence). DNA for the CDR3: TGTGCCAGTAGTAACCAGGGGGCGCTTGTGGCAGATACGCAGTATTTT. Amino acid sequence: CASSNQGALVADTQYF. The complete variable domain, with remaining parts taken from reference TRBV19 and TRBJ2-3, reads DGGITQSPKYLFRKEGQNVTLSCEQNLNHDAMYWYRQDPGQGLRLIYYSQIVNDFQKGDIAEGYSVSREKKESFPLTVTSAQKNPTAFYLCASSNQGALVADTQYFGPGTRLTVL.

The chain recombines TRBV9 with TRBJ2-7; D is perhaps TRBD1 (5 bases). CDR3 size: 14 residues. Germline V gene data show CDR1 as SGDLS and CDR2 as YYNGEE. The V end lost 3 bases, the J end lost 0 bases, and 10 bases lay between the germline ends. In DNA form, the CDR3 reads TGTGCCAGCAGCGAGGGGCTCGGCTCCTACGAGCAGTACTTC. Residues: CASSEGLGSYEQYF. Full variable domain (rest looked up from reference TRBV9 and TRBJ2-7): DSGVTQTPKHLITATGQRVTLRCSPRSGDLSVYWYQQSLDQGLQFLIQYYNGEERAKGNILERFSAQQFPDLHSELNLSSLELGDSALYFCASSEGLGSYEQYFGPGTRLTVT.

The chain couples TRBV11-3 to TRBJ1-3; maybe TRBD1 (5 bases). Trimming removed 0 bases from V and 0 bases from J, with 6 bases in between. This CDR3 is 15 amino acids long. Germline CDR1 reads SGHNT; CDR2 reads YENEEA. The CDR3 bases are TGTGCCAGCAGCTTAGAAGGGGCCTCTGGAAACACCATATATTTT. It translates to CASSLEGASGNTIYF.

V and J are TRBV30 and TRBJ1-2, with a tentative D call TRBD1 (5 bases). This CDR3 is 13 amino acids long. The V gene's germline CDR1 is GTSNPN and CDR2 SVGIG (reference sequence). V lost 8 bases to trimming and J lost 6 bases, with 19 bases between them. The CDR3 DNA reads as TGTGCCCGATCTACCTGGACGGGGGATGGCTACACCTTC. It yields the protein CARSTWTGDGYTF.

This clone was counted once. This chain joins TRBV19 and TRBJ2-1; 8 nucleotides line up with TRBD2. Per germline, CDR1 LNHDA and CDR2 SQIVND (reference sequence). The CDR3 totals 15 residues. The J segment lost 12 bases and the V segment lost 3 bases, leaving 13 bases of the junction unmatched. CDR3 protein: CASSINGGAVVGQFF. The CDR3 DNA reads TGTGCCAGTAGTATCAACGGGGGGGCCGTCGTTGGGCAGTTCTTC.

The chain recombines TRBV11-3 with TRBJ2-1; TRBD2 agrees at 10 bases. J lost 1 base, V lost 8 bases, and 5 bases had no gene match. The germline V gene encodes CDR1 SGHNT and CDR2 YENEEA. This CDR3 is built from 15 residues. CDR3 sequence reads: CASRAAGGSYNEQFF. The CDR3 nucleotides are TGTGCCAGCCGTGCAGCGGGAGGGTCCTACAATGAGCAGTTCTTC.

This clone occurred once. V usage is TRBV29-1 and J usage is TRBJ1-5, with no clear D. This CDR3 has 13 residues. Germline lookup yields CDR1 SQVTM and CDR2 ANQGSEA. Deletions cut 2 bases from V and 4 bases from J, with 9 bases between. CDR3 coding DNA: TGCAGCGTTGAATCTGCAGCGAATCAGCCCCAGCATTTT. Amino acid sequence: CSVESAANQPQHF.

This rearrangement joins TRBV7-9 to TRBJ2-3; TRBD2 is a possible D gene (6 bases). The CDR3 covers 12 residues. Germline lookup yields CDR1 SEHNR and CDR2 FQNEAQ (reference sequence). V lost 4 bases to trimming and J lost 8 bases, with 10 bases between them. CDR3 loop: CASSSGLFTQYF. In DNA form, the CDR3 reads TGTGCCAGCAGCTCGGGACTTTTTACGCAGTATTTT.

CDR3 amino acids: CASSQDRSGGQVATQYF. CDR3 coding DNA: TGCGCCAGCAGCCAAGATAGGAGCGGGGGGCAGGTTGCGACCCAGTACTTC. The chain recombines TRBV4-1 with TRBJ2-5; 9 bases align to TRBD2. The CDR3 spans 17 residues. Trimming removed 0 bases from V and 7 bases from J; junction bases left unmatched: 12. Germline CDR1 MGHRA, CDR2 YSYEKL.

This clone was found a few times. One junction end does not reproduce the germline sequence, and a read error may be involved. The V gene is TRBV7-7, the J gene TRBJ2-7; 7 positions agree with TRBD1. Germline CDR1 and CDR2: SSHAT and FNYEAQ (reference sequence). This CDR3 has 15 residues. The CDR3, as DNA: TGTGCTAGCAGCTTGGTAACAGGGGAGTCCTACGAGCAGTACTTC. Amino acid sequence: CASSLVTGESYEQYF.

There are a few counts of this clone. The chain recombines TRBV7-9 with TRBJ1-1, with 8 nucleotides matching TRBD1. This CDR3 spans 16 amino acids. Losses at the gene ends were 5 bases for V and 10 bases for J; bases not matched to a gene: 18. Germline V gene sequence: CDR1 SEHNR, CDR2 FQNEAQ (reference sequence). CDR3 sequence (DNA): TGTGCCAGCAGCCCCATTTTAATCGGACAGGGTGGAGGAGCTTTCTTT. Amino acids: CASSPILIGQGGGAFF.

This clone has only a few counts. The rearrangement links TRBV11-3 to TRBJ2-5; TRBD2 matches 12 bases. The V segment lost 5 bases and the J segment 4 bases; nucleotides outside the gene matches: 5. The CDR3 covers 15 residues. Germline-derived CDR1 and CDR2 are SGHNT and YENEEA. CDR3 protein: CASSPSSGGGETQYF. CDR3 in DNA: TGTGCCAGCAGCCCGTCTAGCGGGGGGGGAGAGACCCAGTACTTC.

J is TRBJ2-3 and V is TRBV28; 12 positions agree with TRBD2. With 9 bases clipped from V and 5 bases from J, the junction kept 15 bases outside the gene matches. This CDR3 spans 17 amino acids. Germline lookup yields CDR1 MDHEN and CDR2 SYDVKM. The CDR3 DNA is TGTGCCAGTTACGAGACTAGCGGGAGCTGGGTGAAAGATACGCAGTATTTT. Translated, it gives CASYETSGSWVKDTQYF. The full variable domain, with the rest looked up from reference TRBV28 and TRBJ2-3, is DVKVTQSSRYLVKRTGEKVFLECVQDMDHENMFWYRQDPGLGLRLIYFSYDVKMKEKGDIPEGYSVSREKKERFSLILESASTNQTSMYLCASYETSGSWVKDTQYFGPGTRLTVL.

The rearrangement links TRBV7-3 to TRBJ2-1; D gene unclear. Germline V CDR1 and CDR2: SGHTA, FQGTGA. This CDR3 has 12 amino acids. Trimming stripped 5 bases from V and 9 bases from J, with 11 bases between. CDR3 protein: CASSPDGFEQFF. CDR3 sequence (DNA): TGTGCCAGCAGCCCCGATGGCTTTGAGCAGTTCTTC.

V and J are TRBV7-3 and TRBJ2-1, with 11 bases identical to TRBD2. V shed 1 base, J shed 4 bases, and the junction held 6 bases outside the gene matches. Germline V gene data show CDR1 as SGHTA and CDR2 as FQGTGA. The CDR3 contains 17 residues. In DNA form, the CDR3 reads TGTGCCAGCAGCTTAAAGGCTAGCGGGGGGTATTACAATGAGCAGTTCTTC. It specifies CASSLKASGGYYNEQFF.

The chain combines TRBV4-2 with TRBJ2-5; no definite D call. V was pared by 0 bases and J by 5 bases, with 4 bases between. Germline lookup yields CDR1 LGHNA and CDR2 YNFKEQ. The CDR3 contains 12 residues. The CDR3 loop reads CASSQEEETQYF. The CDR3 coding sequence is TGTGCCAGCAGCCAAGAGGAGGAGACCCAGTACTTC.